The 27 T cell receptor beta chains given below trace back to one sample, sequenced in a study of T-cell memory formation after mild COVID-19. Using its own MiXCR run on the 5' RACE reads, TCRdb lists one record per CDR3 protein. The table shows about 430,000 distinct CDR3 sequences, with 20% to 25% occurring only once. The sequencing sample was made of PBMCs or a T cell subset sorted from them (not recorded which). The origin of the receptors is an adult woman who had mild COVID-19 (a few samples of this study predate the infection). Cell type and time point are not known.

The rearrangement uses TRBV7-9 and TRBJ1-2, with TRBD1 as a possible D gene (5 bases). The germline CDR1 and CDR2 sequences are SEHNR and FQNEAQ (reference sequence). CDR3 size: 13 residues. The ends were cut back, 1 base at V and 6 bases at J, with 9 bases in the middle. This CDR3 is CASSLEGMDGYTF. The CDR3 DNA is TGTGCCAGCAGCTTAGAGGGGATGGATGGCTACACCTTC.

This clonotype was recorded a few times. The chain is built from TRBV4-1 and TRBJ2-4; D gene ambiguous. The CDR3 length is 14 residues. Germline assignment: CDR1 MGHRA and CDR2 YSYEKL. V lost 1 base and J lost 8, with 12 bases in between. The DNA of the CDR3 is TGCGCCAGCAGCCAAGCTTCGACTGTGGACATTCAGTACTTC. Translated: CASSQASTVDIQYF.

The chain links TRBV7-2 to TRBJ1-2, with D unclear. Per the germline V gene, CDR1 is SGHTA and CDR2 is FQGNSA. CDR3 length: 15 residues. V dropped 5 bases and J dropped 4 bases, with 17 bases sitting between them. The DNA of the CDR3 is TGTGCCAGCAGCCCTCGGGTCCAAGACCTCTATGGCTACACCTTC. It yields the protein CASSPRVQDLYGYTF.

This clonotype was seen a few times. The gene calls are TRBV5-1 and TRBJ2-3; D unresolved. CDR1 and CDR2 from the germline V gene are SGHRS and YFSETQ. The CDR3 runs to 14 residues. Trimming removed 9 bases at V and 0 bases at J, with 14 bases between. In nucleotides, the CDR3 is TGCGCCACCTCCTCGCGGCCTAGCACAGATACGCAGTATTTT. Translating gives CATSSRPSTDTQYF. The whole variable domain, filled in from reference TRBV5-1 and TRBJ2-3, reads KAGVTQTPRYLIKTRGQQVTLSCSPISGHRSVSWYQQTPGQGLQFLFEYFSETQRNKGNFPGRFSGRQFSNSRSEMNVSTLELGDSALYLCATSSRPSTDTQYFGPGTRLTVL.

This clonotype came up a few times. The CDR3 DNA reads as TGTGCCAGCAGCGTGCCGGGACTGAACATTCAGTACTTC. Translation gives CASSVPGLNIQYF. The rearrangement joins TRBV7-9 to TRBJ2-4; D possibly corresponds to TRBD2 (6 bases). The germline gives CDR1 SEHNR, CDR2 FQNEAQ (reference sequence). Trimming took off 5 bases at V and 7 bases at J, with 12 bases between the two ends. The CDR3 has 13 amino acids.

This clonotype was counted a few times. This rearrangement joins TRBV11-2 to TRBJ2-1, with D unclear. Germline lookup yields CDR1 SGHAT and CDR2 FQNNGV. V was pared by 5 bases and J by 2 bases, with 4 bases between. The CDR3 runs 12 residues. The CDR3 coding sequence is TGTGCCAGCAGCCTCACCTACAATGAGCAGTTCTTC. As protein: CASSLTYNEQFF.

This clonotype was counted once. V and J are TRBV6-1 and TRBJ2-2; no definite D call. The CDR3 spans 13 residues. Trimming cost V 4 bases and J 3 bases, with 6 bases left between them. Per the germline V gene, CDR1 is MNHNS and CDR2 is SASEGT. For the CDR3, the DNA is TGTGCCAGCAGTGGAACACACACCGGGGAGCTGTTTTTT. Translation: CASSGTHTGELFF.

This chain links TRBV7-9 with TRBJ2-1; 7 bases line up with TRBD2. V lost 3 bases and J lost 5; bases outside the gene matches: 4. Germline assignment: CDR1 SEHNR and CDR2 FQNEAQ (reference sequence). The CDR3 contains 14 residues. CDR3 sequence: CASSLTSRNNEQFF. CDR3 sequence (DNA): TGTGCCAGCAGCTTGACTAGCCGTAACAATGAGCAGTTCTTC.

This clonotype was recorded a few times. The chain is built from TRBV15 and TRBJ1-2; tentatively, D is TRBD1 (6 bases). The V gene's germline CDR1 is LNHNV and CDR2 YYDKDF (reference sequence). Trimming left V 1 base short and J 8 bases short, with 11 bases between. This CDR3 has 13 amino acids. This CDR3 is CATSRGRGAGYTF. DNA of the CDR3: TGTGCCACCAGCAGAGGACGGGGGGCGGGCTACACCTTC.

This clonotype was recorded at least ten times. The chain recombines TRBV18 with TRBJ2-1, with D unresolved. Between the trimmed V and J ends, which lost 5 bases and 9 bases, there was a span of 14 bases. Germline V gives CDR1 KGHSH, CDR2 LQKENI. The CDR3 is made up of 13 amino acids. As DNA, the CDR3 is TGTGCCAGCTCAATCCGACCGGCGAGTGAGCAGTTCTTC. It translates to CASSIRPASEQFF.

A few counts support this clonotype. The rearrangement joins TRBV5-1 to TRBJ2-3; D is undetermined. Trimming took 0 bases from V and 4 from J, leaving 6 bases between them. CDR3 length equals 13 residues. Germline V gives CDR1 SGHRS, CDR2 YFSETQ. This CDR3 is CASSLGYPDTQYF. The CDR3 nucleotides are TGCGCCAGCAGCTTGGGGTACCCAGATACGCAGTATTTT.

The rearrangement uses TRBV12-3 or TRBV12-4 and TRBJ2-7, with 8 bases identical to TRBD2. With 1 base clipped from V and 2 bases from J, the junction kept 1 base outside the gene matches. This CDR3 contains 14 residues. The CDR3 DNA reads as TGTGCCAGCAGTTTAGACGGGAGGGCCTACGAGCAGTACTTC. It translates to CASSLDGRAYEQYF.

The rearrangement joins TRBV20-1 to TRBJ1-2; no clear D gene. Trimming shortened V by 3 bases and J by 8 bases, and 16 bases separated the two germline ends. The CDR3 is 13 residues long. In germline, CDR1 is DFQATT, CDR2 SNEGSKA (reference sequence). The CDR3 sequence: CSASGGPEEGYTF. CDR3 bases: TGCAGTGCTAGTGGTGGACCGGAGGAGGGCTACACCTTC.

The chain uses TRBV12-3 or TRBV12-4 and TRBJ2-3, with unresolved D. The ends were cut back, 3 bases at V and 7 bases at J, with 17 bases in the middle. The CDR3 loop spans 15 amino acids. CDR3 nucleotides: TGTGCCAGCAGTTTGGTACTAAGACCAATTAATACGCAGTATTTT. Amino acid sequence: CASSLVLRPINTQYF.

The rearrangement joins TRBV4-2 to TRBJ1-4, with D perhaps matching TRBD1 (5 bases). V was trimmed by 4 bases and J by 0 bases, leaving 9 bases between them. The CDR3 totals 15 residues. Germline-derived CDR1 and CDR2 are LGHNA and YNFKEQ. The CDR3 region is CASSPRDATNEKLFF. The CDR3 DNA is TGTGCCAGCAGCCCCAGGGATGCAACTAATGAAAAACTGTTTTTT.

This chain joins TRBV7-2 and TRBJ1-1; perhaps TRBD1 as D (6 bases). V lost 5 bases and J lost 8, with 15 bases in between. Germline CDR1 SGHTA, CDR2 FQGNSA. The CDR3 consists of 13 residues. CDR3 amino acids: CASSPRGGWEAFF. CDR3 coding DNA: TGTGCCAGCAGCCCCCGAGGGGGGTGGGAAGCTTTCTTT.

The V call is TRBV6-2 or TRBV6-3, the J call TRBJ1-1; D is unclear. V lost 4 bases to trimming and J lost 1 base, with 7 bases between them. Germline CDR1 reads MNHEY; CDR2 reads SVGEGT. The CDR3 covers 13 residues. The CDR3 is CASSFYTNTEAFF. The CDR3 nucleotides are TGTGCCAGCAGTTTCTATACGAACACTGAAGCTTTCTTT.

This clonotype was picked up a small number of times. The rearrangement links TRBV3-1 to TRBJ2-7; D not certain. Between the trimmed V and J ends, which lost 0 bases and 3 bases, there was a span of 9 bases. The CDR3 contains 14 residues. The germline gives CDR1 LGHDT, CDR2 YNNKEL (reference sequence). The CDR3 sequence is CASSQEPALYEQYF. The CDR3 nucleotides read TGTGCCAGCAGCCAAGAACCCGCCCTCTACGAGCAGTACTTC.

The chain has TRBV5-1 and TRBJ2-3, with TRBD2 matching 12 bases. Germline CDR1 SGHRS, CDR2 YFSETQ. The length of the CDR3 is 15 residues. Trimming cost V 3 bases and J 6 bases; bases outside gene matches: 5. Here the CDR3 reads CASSSGLAGIDTQYF. CDR3 coding DNA: TGCGCCAGCAGCTCCGGACTAGCGGGGATTGATACGCAGTATTTT.

This clonotype has a handful of counts. The CDR3 coding sequence is TGTGCCAGCTCTTGGGAGACAGGGGAAGCTTTCTTT. Protein sequence: CASSWETGEAFF. This sequence joins TRBV6-2 or TRBV6-3 and TRBJ1-1, with 7 bases lining up with TRBD1. This CDR3 is built from 12 residues. V dropped 8 bases and J dropped 8; count of bases not matched to a gene: 8. CDR1 is MNHEY, CDR2 SVGEGT, per germline.

V is TRBV30 and J is TRBJ1-1; D possibly corresponds to TRBD1 (5 bases). V lost 5 bases, J lost 4 bases, and 14 bases lay in between. Germline values: CDR1 GTSNPN, CDR2 SVGIG (reference sequence). There are 13 residues in the CDR3. CDR3 residues: CAWWTGGGTEAFF. As DNA, the CDR3 is TGTGCCTGGTGGACTGGGGGGGGCACTGAAGCTTTCTTT.

This clonotype was found once. The J gene is TRBJ1-2, the V gene TRBV9; 8 positions match TRBD1. From germline, CDR1 is SGDLS and CDR2 YYNGEE. CDR3 size: 16 residues. The V and J ends lost 4 bases and 2 bases, in that order; junction bases with no gene match: 10. Here the CDR3 reads CASSSSRDRLNYGYTF. The CDR3 DNA is TGTGCCAGCAGCTCTTCTCGGGACAGGCTAAACTATGGCTACACCTTC.

The chain recombines TRBV7-9 with TRBJ2-7; D assignment may be TRBD1 or TRBD2 (5 bases each). V lost 6 bases to trimming and J lost 6 bases, with 15 bases between them. Germline V gives CDR1 SEHNR, CDR2 FQNEAQ (reference sequence). This CDR3 region has 13 residues. The CDR3 DNA sequence: TGTGCCAGCAGACTAGACAGCCTCGGCGAGCAGTACTTC. Amino acids: CASRLDSLGEQYF.

This clonotype has more than one count but fewer than ten. The V call is TRBV7-8, the J call TRBJ1-1; D gene uncertain. This CDR3 is 13 amino acids long. CDR1 and CDR2 from the germline V gene are SGHVS and FQNEAQ. The germline V and J ends were trimmed by 2 bases and 4 bases, with 8 bases remaining between them. The CDR3 region has the DNA TGTGCCAGCAGCTTAAGCGCCGGCACTGAAGCTTTCTTT. Protein: CASSLSAGTEAFF. The full variable domain, rest sourced from reference TRBV7-8 and TRBJ1-1, is GAGVSQSPRYKVAKRGQDVALRCDPISGHVSLFWYQQALGQGPEFLTYFQNEAQLDKSGLPSDRFFAERPEGSVSTLKIQRTQQEDSAVYLCASSLSAGTEAFFGQGTRLTVV.

The chain links TRBV10-3 to TRBJ2-7, with 8 bases that match TRBD1. The CDR3 loop spans 13 amino acids. With V trimmed by 4 bases and J by 3 bases, 2 bases remained unmatched. CDR1 and CDR2 (germline): ENHRY, SYGVKD. DNA of the CDR3: TGTGCCATCAGTGGAGGACAGGGCTACGAGCAGTACTTC. Protein: CAISGGQGYEQYF.

The chain has TRBV24-1 and TRBJ2-1, with D possibly TRBD2 on 5 matching bases. Germline V CDR1 and CDR2: KGHDR, SFDVKD. V lost 6 bases, J lost 1 base, and 9 bases lay in between. The CDR3 is made up of 14 amino acids. The CDR3 sequence is CATSQERSYNEQFF. Written as DNA, the CDR3 is TGTGCCACCAGTCAAGAGCGGTCCTACAATGAGCAGTTCTTC.

This clonotype has a handful of counts. The gene calls are TRBV7-2 and TRBJ2-3; D is possibly TRBD1 (7 bases). Germline CDR1 SGHTA, CDR2 FQGNSA. V dropped 6 bases and J dropped 0 bases, with 19 bases sitting between them. The CDR3 runs 17 residues. In nucleotides, the CDR3 is TGTGCCAGCAGTTCTCAGGGGGGTCCTCGTAGCACAGATACGCAGTATTTT. Its translation is CASSSQGGPRSTDTQYF.